This TCR beta chain was sequenced for a study of early T cells in non-severe SARS-CoV-2 infection. About the research overall: Sequencing of bulk RNA from unsorted whole blood was done, without chain pairing. Study-level results: Sequences matched to VDJdb favored anti-spike CD8 responses, while private and CD4 specificities were missed.

As for this clonotype: Its antigen is not known.

Separate cDNA molecules each had unique molecular identifiers attached to them. TCRdb re-derived calls from the 5' RACE reads in MiXCR, one entry per CDR3 protein. This sample has 66,000 or so distinct CDR3 sequences; roughly 13% occur once, and the top ten carry over 6.5%. This CDR3 has 13 residues. The ends were cut back, 6 bases at V and 8 bases at J, with 11 bases in the middle. The germline V gene encodes CDR1 MDHEN and CDR2 SYDVKM. V usage is TRBV28 and J usage is TRBJ1-6; D call uncertain. Material for sequencing was whole blood. The clonotype comes from an adult who was a healthcare worker with PCR-confirmed SARS-CoV-2 infection or an uninfected control (not recorded which). CDR3 bases: TGTGCCAGCAGGGACTCGAGGGATTCACCCCTCCACTTT. Translation gives CASRDSRDSPLHF.